The 18 T cell receptor beta chains presented below share a single source sample, sequenced in a study of cytomegalovirus exposure and HLA in healthy donors. It was with 60 Vbeta and 13 Jbeta primers that the PCR ran. TCRdb keeps only in-frame clones here, not all; method: immunoSEQ multiplex PCR. The sample has 150,000 to 200,000 clones, approximately 86% seen once; the top ten hold under 2%. The source material was PBMCs. The receptors derive from a woman aged 18-30 years in good health and CMV-seronegative.

This clone was counted once. The rearrangement joins TRBV18 to TRBJ2-5; tentatively, D is TRBD1 (5 bases). Germline CDR1 reads KGHSH; CDR2 reads LQKENI. V lost 2 bases and J lost 3, with 7 bases in between. The CDR3 is made up of 13 amino acids. The chain's CDR3 is CASSPVREETQYF. The CDR3 nucleotides read TGTGCCAGCTCACCAGTCAGGGAAGAGACCCAGTACTTC.

This chain connects TRBV7-9 to TRBJ2-7, with TRBD1 identical over 9 bases. Looked up from germline, CDR1 is SEHNR and CDR2 is FQNEAQ (reference sequence). J was trimmed by 4 bases and V by 5 bases; bases with no gene match: 9. The CDR3 sequence is 15 residues long. The CDR3 DNA follows: TGTGCCAGCAGCCTACCCCGCGACAGGGGGTACGAGCAGTACTTC. Its translation: CASSLPRDRGYEQYF.

The chain couples TRBV15 to TRBJ2-1, with 16 bases that match TRBD2. This CDR3 spans 19 amino acids. J was trimmed by 4 bases and V by 5 bases; bases with no gene match: 11. Germline V CDR1 and CDR2: LNHNV, YYDKDF (reference sequence). The DNA of the CDR3 is TGTGCCACCAGCTCTGGGACTAGCGGGGGGGCCGGTTATTACAATGAGCAGTTCTTC. It codes for CATSSGTSGGAGYYNEQFF. Complete variable domain (other parts from reference TRBV15 and TRBJ2-1): DAMVIQNPRYQVTQFGKPVTLSCSQTLNHNVMYWYQQKSSQAPKLLFHYYDKDFNNEADTPDNFQSRRPNTSFCFLDIRSPGLGDTAMYLCATSSGTSGGAGYYNEQFFGPGTRLTVL.

This clone was seen repeatedly, ten times or more. The gene calls are TRBV7-6 and TRBJ2-2; D may be TRBD1 (6 bases). Germline-derived CDR1 and CDR2 are SGHVS and FNYEAQ. The CDR3 spans 13 residues. V gave up 5 bases and J gave up 7 bases, with 11 bases separating them. This CDR3 reads CASSLQGHGELFF. The CDR3 region has the DNA TGTGCCAGCAGCCTACAGGGTCACGGGGAGCTGTTTTTT.

The chain links TRBV5-1 to TRBJ2-1, with D perhaps matching TRBD2 (6 bases). V gave up 2 bases and J gave up 1 base, with 13 bases separating them. This CDR3 region has 16 residues. Germline V lookup: CDR1 SGHRS, CDR2 YFSETQ. CDR3 protein: CASSLGVGGSYNEQFF. The CDR3 DNA reads TGCGCCAGCAGCTTAGGAGTCGGGGGTTCCTACAATGAGCAGTTCTTC.

The J gene is TRBJ1-1, the V gene TRBV6-5, with D hard to call. This CDR3 has 13 amino acids. Trimming removed 5 bases at V and 7 bases at J, with 14 bases between. Germline V lookup: CDR1 MNHEY, CDR2 SVGAGI. This CDR3 reads CASSQSSGFEAFF. The CDR3 region has the DNA TGTGCCAGCAGTCAAAGTTCAGGTTTTGAAGCTTTCTTT.

CDR3 coding DNA: TGTGCCAGCTCCCCTCTCGAGGAATATGGCTACACCTTC. This sequence encodes CASSPLEEYGYTF. The chain recombines TRBV18 with TRBJ1-2; no clear D gene. Germline lookup yields CDR1 KGHSH and CDR2 LQKENI. V lost 6 bases and J lost 5, with 13 bases in between. This CDR3 has 13 residues.

V usage is TRBV18 and J usage is TRBJ1-3; no clear D gene. The CDR3 is 17 residues long. Germline CDR1 is KGHSH and CDR2 is LQKENI. The ends were cut back, 3 bases at V and 0 bases at J, with 15 bases in the middle. CDR3 sequence (DNA): TGTGCCAGCTCACCGCCGACTCAGCCATACTCTGGAAACACCATATATTTT. Amino acids: CASSPPTQPYSGNTIYF.

J is TRBJ1-4 and V is TRBV27, with D perhaps matching TRBD1 (6 bases). Germline assignment: CDR1 MNHEY and CDR2 SMNVEV (reference sequence). The CDR3 loop spans 16 amino acids. The V gene lost 7 bases and the J gene lost 8 bases, with 23 bases spanning the gap. This CDR3 reads CASKSRVGGAWEKLFF. Here the CDR3 DNA reads TGTGCCAGCAAATCGCGAGTAGGGGGGGCTTGGGAAAAACTGTTTTTT.

The rearrangement links TRBV7-9 to TRBJ1-2; no definite D call. Germline V gene sequence: CDR1 SEHNR, CDR2 FQNEAQ (reference sequence). This CDR3 is 13 amino acids long. Deletions cut 0 bases from V and 4 bases from J, with 6 bases between. Here the CDR3 reads CASSLAPVYGYTF. For the CDR3, the DNA is TGTGCCAGCAGCTTAGCGCCAGTCTATGGCTACACCTTC.

The V and J genes are TRBV30 and TRBJ1-2; D perhaps matches TRBD1 (6 bases). CDR1 and CDR2 (germline): GTSNPN, SVGIG (reference sequence). Trimming cost V 6 bases and J 2 bases, with 16 bases left between them. CDR3 length: 14 amino acids. As DNA, the CDR3 is TGTGCCTGTTTATCCGGGACACCAAACTATGGCTACACCTTC. Translating it yields CACLSGTPNYGYTF.

The rearrangement joins TRBV2 to TRBJ1-2; D unclear. Per the germline V gene, CDR1 is SNHLY and CDR2 is FYNNEI. Trimming left V 6 bases short and J 4 bases short, with 12 bases between. The CDR3 runs to 13 residues. The CDR3: CASRREEGYGYTF. The CDR3 nucleotides read TGTGCCAGCAGGCGGGAAGAAGGCTATGGCTACACCTTC.

V gene TRBV18 combines with J gene TRBJ2-7, with a possible D match to TRBD1 (6 bases). From germline, CDR1 is KGHSH and CDR2 LQKENI. The CDR3 has 14 amino acids. Trimming left V 1 base short and J 0 bases short, with 7 bases between. The DNA for the CDR3 is TGTGCCAGCTCACCACGGACAGTCTCCTACGAGCAGTACTTC. Translated: CASSPRTVSYEQYF.

This clone was counted once. Other DNA sequences in the same sample also yield this CDR3. The CDR3 nucleotides are TGCGCCAGCAGCTTGGGCGGAGACTACAATGAGCAGTTCTTC. This encodes CASSLGGDYNEQFF. V is TRBV5-1 and J is TRBJ2-1, with D unclear. Germline V gene lookup returns CDR1 SGHRS and CDR2 YFSETQ. V lost 0 bases to trimming and J lost 3 bases, with 7 bases between them. This CDR3 contains 14 residues.

V and J are TRBV5-8 and TRBJ2-4; no reliable D call. Germline CDR1 is SGHTS and CDR2 is YDEGEE. V dropped 6 bases and J dropped 15 bases, with 16 bases sitting between them. This CDR3 contains 11 residues. DNA of the CDR3: TGTGCCAGCATCACCTTTCACAGATGGTACTTC. Protein sequence: CASITFHRWYF.

This rearrangement joins TRBV27 to TRBJ2-3; 8 bases agree with TRBD2. Germline CDR1 is MNHEY and CDR2 is SMNVEV (reference sequence). The CDR3 totals 15 residues. With 3 bases clipped from V and 5 bases from J, the junction kept 7 bases outside the gene matches. CDR3 loop: CASSFVGGGIDTQYF. CDR3 DNA sequence: TGTGCCAGCAGTTTCGTAGGCGGGGGGATAGATACGCAGTATTTT.

V is TRBV6-1 and J is TRBJ1-3; D gene unclear. Per the germline V gene, CDR1 is MNHNS and CDR2 is SASEGT. V was trimmed by 4 bases and J by 9 bases, leaving 13 bases between them. The CDR3 extends over 13 amino acids. CDR3 loop: CASSGAMGPTIYF. The CDR3 bases are TGTGCCAGCAGTGGGGCGATGGGCCCCACCATATATTTT.

A word on this clone: This specimen includes other DNA sequences encoding the same CDR3. The chain carries TRBV5-6 and TRBJ2-1; D is uncertain. The CDR3 runs 12 residues. V lost 2 bases and J 7 bases, leaving 7 bases between the germline ends. CDR1 and CDR2 (germline): SGHDT, YYEEEE. This chain's CDR3 is CASSFSVNEQFF. In DNA form, the CDR3 reads TGTGCCAGCAGCTTTTCTGTAAATGAGCAGTTCTTC.